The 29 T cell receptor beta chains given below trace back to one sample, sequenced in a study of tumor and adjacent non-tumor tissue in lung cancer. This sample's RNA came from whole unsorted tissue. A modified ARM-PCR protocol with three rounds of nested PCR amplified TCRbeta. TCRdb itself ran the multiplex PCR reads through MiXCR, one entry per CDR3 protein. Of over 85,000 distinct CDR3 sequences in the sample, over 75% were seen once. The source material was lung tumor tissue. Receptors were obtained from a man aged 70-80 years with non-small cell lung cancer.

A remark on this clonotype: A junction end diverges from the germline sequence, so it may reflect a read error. The CDR3 nucleotides read TGTGTTAGCACCTCCGGGACAGGGGGCTATAATTCACCCCTCAACTTT. As protein: CVSTSGTGGYNSPLNF. J is TRBJ1-6 and V is TRBV12-3 or TRBV12-4; 12 bases are shared with TRBD1. The CDR3 has 16 amino acids.

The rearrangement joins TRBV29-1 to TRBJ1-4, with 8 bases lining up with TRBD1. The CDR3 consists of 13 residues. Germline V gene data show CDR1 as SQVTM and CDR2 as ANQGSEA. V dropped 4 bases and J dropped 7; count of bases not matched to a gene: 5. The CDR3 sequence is CSVGQGTSEKLFF. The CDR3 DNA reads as TGCAGCGTTGGACAGGGGACCAGTGAAAAACTGTTTTTT.

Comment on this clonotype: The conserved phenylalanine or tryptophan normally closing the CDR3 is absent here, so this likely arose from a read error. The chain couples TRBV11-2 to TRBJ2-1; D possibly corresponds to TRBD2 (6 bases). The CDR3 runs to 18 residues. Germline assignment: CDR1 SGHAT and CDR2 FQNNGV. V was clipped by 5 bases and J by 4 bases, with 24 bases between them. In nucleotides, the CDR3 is TGTGCCAGCAGCATACACGTGCGGGACTGGGCCTCATACAATGAGCAGTTCCTC. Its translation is CASSIHVRDWASYNEQFL.

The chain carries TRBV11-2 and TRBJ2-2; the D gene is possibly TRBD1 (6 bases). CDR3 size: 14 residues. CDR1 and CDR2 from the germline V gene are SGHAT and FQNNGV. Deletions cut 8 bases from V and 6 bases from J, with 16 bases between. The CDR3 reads CASFLDSRSGELFF. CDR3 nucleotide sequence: TGTGCCAGCTTCCTGGACAGTCGGTCCGGGGAGCTGTTTTTT.

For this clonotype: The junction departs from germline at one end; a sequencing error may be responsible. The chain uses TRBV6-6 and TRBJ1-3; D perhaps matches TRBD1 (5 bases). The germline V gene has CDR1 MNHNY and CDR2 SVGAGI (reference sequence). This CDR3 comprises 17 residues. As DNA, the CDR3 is TGTTCCAGCAGTTTGGTTGGGACGGCCAACTCTGGCAACACCATATATTTT. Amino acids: CSSSLVGTANSGNTIYF.

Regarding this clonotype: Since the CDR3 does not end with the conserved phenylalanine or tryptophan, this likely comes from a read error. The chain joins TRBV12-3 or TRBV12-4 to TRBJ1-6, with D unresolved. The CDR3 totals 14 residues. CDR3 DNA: TGTGCCAGCAGTCGGATAGTCTATAATTTACCCCTCCACCTT. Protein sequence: CASSRIVYNLPLHL.

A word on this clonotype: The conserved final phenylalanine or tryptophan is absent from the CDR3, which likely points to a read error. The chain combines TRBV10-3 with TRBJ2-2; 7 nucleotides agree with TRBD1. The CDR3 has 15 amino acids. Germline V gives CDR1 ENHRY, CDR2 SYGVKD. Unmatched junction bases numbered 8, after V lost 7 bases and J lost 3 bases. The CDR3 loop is CAITGVDRDTGELFS. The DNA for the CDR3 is TGTGCCATCACTGGGGTCGACAGGGACACCGGGGAGCTGTTTTCT.

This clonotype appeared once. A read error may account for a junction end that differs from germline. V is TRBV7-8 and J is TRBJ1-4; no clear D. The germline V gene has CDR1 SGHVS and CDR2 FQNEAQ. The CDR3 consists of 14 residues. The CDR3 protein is CANSLDRTNEKLFF. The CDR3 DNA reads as TGTGCCAACAGCCTGGATAGGACTAATGAAAAACTGTTTTTT.

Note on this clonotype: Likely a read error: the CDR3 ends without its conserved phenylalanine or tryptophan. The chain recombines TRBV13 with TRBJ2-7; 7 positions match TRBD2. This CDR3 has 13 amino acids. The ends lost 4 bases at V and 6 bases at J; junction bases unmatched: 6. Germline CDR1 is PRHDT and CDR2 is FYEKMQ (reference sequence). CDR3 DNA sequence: TGTGCCAGCAGCTCAACTACGGGGGGCGAGCAGTACTGC. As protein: CASSSTTGGEQYC.

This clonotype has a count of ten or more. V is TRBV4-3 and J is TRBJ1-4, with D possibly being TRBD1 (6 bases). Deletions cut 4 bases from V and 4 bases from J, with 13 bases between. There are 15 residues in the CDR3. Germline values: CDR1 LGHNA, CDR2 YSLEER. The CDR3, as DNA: TGCGCCAGCAGCCGTACGGGGGGCAATAATGAAAAACTGTTTTTT. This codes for CASSRTGGNNEKLFF.

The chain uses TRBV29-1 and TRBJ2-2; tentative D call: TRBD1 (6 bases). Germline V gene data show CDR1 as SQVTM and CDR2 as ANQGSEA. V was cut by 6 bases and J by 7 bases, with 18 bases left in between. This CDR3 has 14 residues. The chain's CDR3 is CSVNRDMYIGELFF. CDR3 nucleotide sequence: TGCAGCGTCAACCGGGACATGTACATCGGGGAGCTGTTTTTT.

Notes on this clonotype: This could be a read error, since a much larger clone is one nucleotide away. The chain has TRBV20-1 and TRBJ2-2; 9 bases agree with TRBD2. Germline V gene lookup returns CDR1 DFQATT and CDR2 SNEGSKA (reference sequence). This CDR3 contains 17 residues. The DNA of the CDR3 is TGCAGTGCTAGACCCCAAGCGGGGGGCCATAACACCGGGGAGCGGTTTTTT. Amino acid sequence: CSARPQAGGHNTGERFF.

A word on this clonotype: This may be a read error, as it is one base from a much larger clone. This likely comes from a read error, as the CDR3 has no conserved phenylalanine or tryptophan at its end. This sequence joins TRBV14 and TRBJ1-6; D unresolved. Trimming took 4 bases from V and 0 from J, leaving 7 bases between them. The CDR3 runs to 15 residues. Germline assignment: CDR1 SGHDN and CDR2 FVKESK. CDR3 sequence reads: CASSPGSSYNSPLHL. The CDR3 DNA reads TGTGCCAGCAGCCCGGGCAGCTCCTATAATTCACCCCTCCACCTT.

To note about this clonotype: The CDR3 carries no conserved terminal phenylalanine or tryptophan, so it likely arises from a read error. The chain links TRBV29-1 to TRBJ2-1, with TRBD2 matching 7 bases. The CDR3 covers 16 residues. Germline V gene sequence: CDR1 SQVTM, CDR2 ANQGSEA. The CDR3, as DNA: TGCAGCGTTGAGGGGGTCCCCTATCGGGACTACAATGAACAGTTCTTA. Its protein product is CSVEGVPYRDYNEQFL.

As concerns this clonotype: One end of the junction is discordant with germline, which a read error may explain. The CDR3 DNA is TGTGCCAGCATTTTATTGACAGGGTTTGATTATGGCTACACCTTC. Amino acids: CASILLTGFDYGYTF. The rearrangement uses TRBV12-3 or TRBV12-4 and TRBJ1-2; TRBD1 matches 7 bases. The CDR3 sequence is 15 residues long.

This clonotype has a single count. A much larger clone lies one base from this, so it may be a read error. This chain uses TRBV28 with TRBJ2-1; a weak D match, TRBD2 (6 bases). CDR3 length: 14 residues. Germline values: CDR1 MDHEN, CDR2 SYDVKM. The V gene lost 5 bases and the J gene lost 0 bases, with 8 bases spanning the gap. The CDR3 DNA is TGTGCCAGCAGTCGCGGGAACTCCTACAATGAGCAGTTCTTC. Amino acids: CASSRGNSYNEQFF.

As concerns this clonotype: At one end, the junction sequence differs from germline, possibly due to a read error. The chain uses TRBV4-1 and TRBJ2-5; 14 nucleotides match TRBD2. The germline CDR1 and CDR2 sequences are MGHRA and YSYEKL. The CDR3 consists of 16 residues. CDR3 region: CASSQLGLAGVEAQYF. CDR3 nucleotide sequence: TGCGCCAGCAGCCAATTGGGACTAGCGGGAGTTGAGGCCCAGTATTTC.

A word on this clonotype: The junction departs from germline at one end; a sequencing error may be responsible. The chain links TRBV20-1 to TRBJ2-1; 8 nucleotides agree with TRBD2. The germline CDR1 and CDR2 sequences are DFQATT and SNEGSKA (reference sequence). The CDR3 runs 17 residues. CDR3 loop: CSARDSSASGSYNEKFF. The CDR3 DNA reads TGCAGTGCTAGAGATTCCTCCGCTAGCGGGTCCTACAATGAGAAGTTCTTC.

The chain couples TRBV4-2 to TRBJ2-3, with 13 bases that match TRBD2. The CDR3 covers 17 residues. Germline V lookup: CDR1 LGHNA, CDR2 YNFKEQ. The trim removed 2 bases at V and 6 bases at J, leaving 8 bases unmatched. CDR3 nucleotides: TGTGCCAGCAGCCAACGACTAGCGGGGGGTTCCAACGATACGCAGTATTTT. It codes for CASSQRLAGGSNDTQYF.

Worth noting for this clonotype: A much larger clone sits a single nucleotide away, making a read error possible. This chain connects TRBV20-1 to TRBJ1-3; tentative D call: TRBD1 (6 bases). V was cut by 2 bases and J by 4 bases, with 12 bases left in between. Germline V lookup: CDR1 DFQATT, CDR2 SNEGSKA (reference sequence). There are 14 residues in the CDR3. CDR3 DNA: TGCAGTGCTAGATACGTACAGGGAGGAAACACCATATATTTT. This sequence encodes CSARYVQGGNTIYF.

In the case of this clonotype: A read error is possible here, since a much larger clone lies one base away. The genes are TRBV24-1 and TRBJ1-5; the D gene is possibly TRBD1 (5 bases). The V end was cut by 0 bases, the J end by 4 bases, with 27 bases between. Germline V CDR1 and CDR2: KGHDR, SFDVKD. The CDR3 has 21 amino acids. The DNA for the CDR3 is TGTGCCACCAGTGATTTGTCTAGGGACGTCGATCACCTATGGGGGAATCAGCCCCAGCATTTT. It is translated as CATSDLSRDVDHLWGNQPQHF.

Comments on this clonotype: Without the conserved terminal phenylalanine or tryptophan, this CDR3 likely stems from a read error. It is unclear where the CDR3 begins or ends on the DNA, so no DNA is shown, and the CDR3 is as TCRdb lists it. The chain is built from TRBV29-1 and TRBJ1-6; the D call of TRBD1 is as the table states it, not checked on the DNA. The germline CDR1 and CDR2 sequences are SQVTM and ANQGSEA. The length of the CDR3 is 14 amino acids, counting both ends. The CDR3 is CSVVGTDPNSPFHS.

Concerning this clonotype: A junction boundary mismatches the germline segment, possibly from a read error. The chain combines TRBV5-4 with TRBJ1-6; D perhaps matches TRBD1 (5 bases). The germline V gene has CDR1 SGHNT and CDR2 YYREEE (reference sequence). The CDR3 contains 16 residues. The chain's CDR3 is CTSSPGGVLYNSPLHF. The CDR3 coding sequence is TGTACCAGCAGCCCGGGGGGTGTCCTATATAATTCACCTCTCCACTTT.

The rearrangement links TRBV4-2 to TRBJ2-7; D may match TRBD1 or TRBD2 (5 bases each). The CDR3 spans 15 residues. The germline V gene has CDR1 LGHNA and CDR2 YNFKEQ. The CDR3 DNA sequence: TGTGTCTGCAGTCAGGAGCCGGGACGCCTCTACGAGCAGTACTTC. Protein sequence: CVCSQEPGRLYEQYF.

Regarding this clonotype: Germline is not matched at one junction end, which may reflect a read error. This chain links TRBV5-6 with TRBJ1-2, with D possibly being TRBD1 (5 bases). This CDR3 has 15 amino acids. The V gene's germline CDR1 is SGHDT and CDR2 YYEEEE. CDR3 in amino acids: CASSRIDRVDYGNTF. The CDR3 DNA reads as TGTGCCAGCAGCAGAATCGACAGAGTTGACTATGGCAACACCTTC.

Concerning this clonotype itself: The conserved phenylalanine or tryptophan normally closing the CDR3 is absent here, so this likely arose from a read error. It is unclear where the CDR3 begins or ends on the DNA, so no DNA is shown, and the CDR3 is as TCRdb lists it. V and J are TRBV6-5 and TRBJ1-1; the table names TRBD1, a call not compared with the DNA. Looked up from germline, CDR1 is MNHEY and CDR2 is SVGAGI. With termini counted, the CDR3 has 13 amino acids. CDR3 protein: CASSSWTGVKTFS.

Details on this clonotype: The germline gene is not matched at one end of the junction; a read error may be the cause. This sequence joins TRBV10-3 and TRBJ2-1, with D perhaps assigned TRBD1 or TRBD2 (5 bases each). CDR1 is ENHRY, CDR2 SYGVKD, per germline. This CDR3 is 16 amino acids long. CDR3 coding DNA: TGTGCCATGAGTGACGGAGAGGGGCGTCCCTACTATGAGCAGTTCTTC. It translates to CAMSDGEGRPYYEQFF.

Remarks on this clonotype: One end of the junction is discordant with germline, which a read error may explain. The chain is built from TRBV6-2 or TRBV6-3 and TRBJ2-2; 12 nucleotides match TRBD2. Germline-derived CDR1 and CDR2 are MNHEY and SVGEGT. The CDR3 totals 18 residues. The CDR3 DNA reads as TGTACCAGCAGTTATTTTGCTAGCGGGAGGGCTGGAACAGGGGAGCTGTTTTTT. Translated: CTSSYFASGRAGTGELFF.

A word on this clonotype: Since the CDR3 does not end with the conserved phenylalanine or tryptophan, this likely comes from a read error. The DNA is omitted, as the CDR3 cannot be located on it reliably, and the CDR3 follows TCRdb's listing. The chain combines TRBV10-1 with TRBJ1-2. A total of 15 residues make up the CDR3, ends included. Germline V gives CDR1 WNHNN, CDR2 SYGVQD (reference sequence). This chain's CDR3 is CASSESTGQHYGYSL.